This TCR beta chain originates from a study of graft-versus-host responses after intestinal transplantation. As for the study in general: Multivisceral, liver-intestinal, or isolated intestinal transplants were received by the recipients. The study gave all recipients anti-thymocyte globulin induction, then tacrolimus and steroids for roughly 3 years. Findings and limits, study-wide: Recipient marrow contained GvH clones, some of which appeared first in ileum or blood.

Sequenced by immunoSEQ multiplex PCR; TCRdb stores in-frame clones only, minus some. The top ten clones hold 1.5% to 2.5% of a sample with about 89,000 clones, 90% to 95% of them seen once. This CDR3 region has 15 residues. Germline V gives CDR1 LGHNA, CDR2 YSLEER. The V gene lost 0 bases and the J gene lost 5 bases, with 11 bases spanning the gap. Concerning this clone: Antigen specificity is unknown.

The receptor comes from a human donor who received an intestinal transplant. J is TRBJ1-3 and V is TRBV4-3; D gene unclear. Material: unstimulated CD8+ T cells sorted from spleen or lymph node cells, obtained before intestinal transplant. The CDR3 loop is CASSQDSGPRNTIYF. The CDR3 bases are TGCGCCAGCAGCCAAGATAGCGGGCCAAGAAACACCATATATTTT.